This TCR beta chain came from a study of blood T cells in healthy people across ages. Across the whole study: Per every two T cells, about one barcoded beta molecule was captured by template switching.

Overall study results and limits: Long-lived donors had more naive CD4+ cells and higher diversity than aged donors.

The second PCR ran roughly 6 to 11 cycles with a sample-barcoded 5' primer and J-beta primers. TCRdb fed the 5' RACE reads into MiXCR, producing one record per CDR3 protein. The table shows around 1,500,000 distinct CDR3 sequences, with over 25% occurring only once. This clonotype appeared many times. Its antigen is still unknown. The junction had 10 bases not matched to a gene; V was cut back by 7 bases and J by 5 bases. The CDR3 runs 14 residues. CDR1 and CDR2 (germline): DFQATT, SNEGSKA (reference sequence). This clonotype was sampled from a woman in her 30s in good health. V gene TRBV20-1 combines with J gene TRBJ2-5, with TRBD2 matching over 10 bases. The sample comprised blood. CDR3 coding DNA: TGCAGTGTTCCTAGCGGGGGCGCGACGGAGACCCAGTACTTC. The encoded protein is CSVPSGGATETQYF.